The 27 T cell receptor beta chains in this list originate from one sample, sequenced in a study of T-cell memory formation after mild COVID-19. MiXCR was run by TCRdb on the 5' RACE reads, yielding one entry per CDR3 protein. The repertoire holds 75,000 to 95,000 distinct CDR3 sequences, with roughly 16% as singletons. Sequenced sample: PBMCs or a T cell subset sorted from them (not recorded which). These receptors were collected from a young man who had mild COVID-19 (a few samples of this study predate the infection). Cell type and time point are not known.

This clonotype was seen once. V usage is TRBV6-4 and J usage is TRBJ2-1; 7 bases line up with TRBD2. This CDR3 is built from 15 residues. V was pared by 3 bases and J by 9 bases, with 11 bases of the junction left unmatched. Germline V CDR1 and CDR2: MRHNA, SNTAGT. The CDR3 spells CASSELGGSGGEQFF. The CDR3 DNA follows: TGTGCCAGCAGTGAATTGGGGGGGTCGGGCGGTGAGCAGTTCTTC.

The rearrangement joins TRBV2 to TRBJ2-1; 12 bases align to TRBD2. In germline, CDR1 is SNHLY, CDR2 FYNNEI. The CDR3 is 15 amino acids. The V gene end was trimmed by 3 bases and the J gene end by 9 bases; junction bases not matched to a gene: 6. The CDR3 coding sequence is TGTGCCAGCAGTGAGCTAGCGGGGGGGCCGGGTGAGCAGTTCTTC. Translation: CASSELAGGPGEQFF.

The V call is TRBV3-1, the J call TRBJ2-3; no definite D call. Trimming removed 1 base from V and 2 bases from J, with 19 bases in between. This CDR3 comprises 18 residues. Looked up from germline, CDR1 is LGHDT and CDR2 is YNNKEL (reference sequence). The CDR3, as DNA: TGTGCCAGCAGCCAAGCCGGAGACGTCGCAGTACACACAGATACGCAGTATTTT. Protein product: CASSQAGDVAVHTDTQYF.

The chain joins TRBV12-3 or TRBV12-4 to TRBJ1-1; TRBD1 is a possible D gene (5 bases). Trimming shortened V by 8 bases and J by 4 bases, and 17 bases separated the two germline ends. The CDR3 has 14 amino acids. The CDR3 sequence is CASLNPDGTTEAFF. Written as DNA, the CDR3 is TGTGCCAGCCTTAATCCGGACGGGACCACTGAAGCTTTCTTT.

The CDR3 coding sequence is TGTGCCAGCAGTTTAGGTAGGGGTCATCAGCCCCAGCATTTT. This translates into CASSLGRGHQPQHF. The chain couples TRBV12-3 or TRBV12-4 to TRBJ1-5, with D possibly being TRBD1 (5 bases). The CDR3 is made up of 14 amino acids. V dropped 1 base and J dropped 5 bases, with 9 bases sitting between them.

This clonotype was seen a few times. The chain combines TRBV7-8 with TRBJ1-2, with D hard to call. From germline, CDR1 is SGHVS and CDR2 FQNEAQ. The CDR3 length is 13 residues. V was cut by 7 bases and J by 4 bases, with 13 bases left in between. CDR3: CASNDGQSYGYTF. The CDR3 region has the DNA TGTGCCAGCAATGATGGGCAGAGCTATGGCTACACCTTC.

The chain combines TRBV18 with TRBJ2-2; no definite D call. Trimming shortened V by 1 base and J by 6 bases, and 6 bases separated the two germline ends. The CDR3 consists of 13 residues. The germline V gene encodes CDR1 KGHSH and CDR2 LQKENI. CDR3 in amino acids: CASSPLGAGELFF. For the CDR3, the DNA is TGTGCCAGCTCACCACTTGGAGCCGGGGAGCTGTTTTTT.

The V gene is TRBV10-3, the J gene TRBJ1-2; D is perhaps TRBD1 (6 bases). Germline CDR1 reads ENHRY; CDR2 reads SYGVKD. Trimming shortened V by 5 bases and J by 2 bases, and 9 bases separated the two germline ends. This CDR3 has 13 residues. CDR3 residues: CAISRQVNYGYTF. The DNA of the CDR3 is TGTGCCATCAGTAGACAGGTCAACTATGGCTACACCTTC.

Only a few counts were recorded for this clonotype. This chain's CDR3 is CARNSKDSPRETQYF. The CDR3 coding sequence is TGTGCCAGAAACTCCAAGGACAGCCCCAGGGAGACCCAGTACTTC. The gene calls are TRBV2 and TRBJ2-5, with D perhaps TRBD1 (6 bases). CDR1 and CDR2 from the germline V gene are SNHLY and FYNNEI. V was shortened by 9 bases and J by 5 bases, with 22 bases between the two germline ends. The CDR3 loop spans 15 amino acids.

This chain joins TRBV21-1 and TRBJ2-2; the table names TRBD1, a call not compared with the DNA. TRBV21-1 corresponds to a pseudogene. This CDR3 is 15 amino acids long. CDR3 region: CASSPTQGNTGELFF. The CDR3 region has the DNA TGTGCCAGCAGCCCTACCCAGGGAAACACCGGGGAGCTGTTTTTT.

This clonotype was seen repeatedly, ten times or more. The CDR3 DNA reads as TGTGCCAGCAGCTTAGTTTTGTTTCCAGATACGCAGTATTTT. This codes for CASSLVLFPDTQYF. The chain recombines TRBV7-2 with TRBJ2-3; D is unclear. V lost 1 base, J lost 4 bases, and 9 bases lay in between. The CDR3 spans 14 residues. Per germline, CDR1 SGHTA and CDR2 FQGNSA. The variable domain in full, with the rest retrieved from reference TRBV7-2 and TRBJ2-3, is GAGVSQSPSNKVTEKGKDVELRCDPISGHTALYWYRQSLGQGLEFLIYFQGNSAPDKSGLPSDRFSAERTGGSVSTLTIQRTQQEDSAVYLCASSLVLFPDTQYFGPGTRLTVL.

There are many counts of this clonotype. The gene calls are TRBV6-1 and TRBJ2-1; 7 nucleotides align to TRBD2. Per germline, CDR1 MNHNS and CDR2 SASEGT. V gave up 3 bases and J gave up 3 bases; unmatched junction bases: 5. This CDR3 has 15 residues. The CDR3 sequence is CASSDGAGDYNEQFF. In DNA, the CDR3 is TGTGCCAGCAGTGACGGGGCGGGGGACTACAATGAGCAGTTCTTC.

The chain carries TRBV7-9 and TRBJ1-1; tentatively, D is TRBD1 (6 bases). The V gene lost 5 bases and the J gene lost 11 bases, with 15 bases spanning the gap. Germline V gene data show CDR1 as SEHNR and CDR2 as FQNEAQ (reference sequence). This CDR3 is built from 12 residues. This CDR3 is CASSLGGFDAFF. The DNA of the CDR3 is TGTGCCAGCAGCCTAGGGGGATTTGATGCTTTCTTT.

This clonotype was seen only a few times. V usage is TRBV15 and J usage is TRBJ2-3; D gene ambiguous. The CDR3 length is 12 residues. Germline CDR1 reads LNHNV; CDR2 reads YYDKDF (reference sequence). The germline V and J ends were trimmed by 5 bases and 7 bases, with 10 bases remaining between them. The CDR3 coding sequence is TGTGCCACCAGCGGCCCCCCCAATACGCAGTATTTT. It translates to CATSGPPNTQYF.

The chain recombines TRBV4-3 with TRBJ1-5; no definite D call. The V gene's germline CDR1 is LGHNA and CDR2 YSLEER. This CDR3 has 13 amino acids. V was shortened by 4 bases and J by 13 bases, with 17 bases between the two germline ends. This CDR3 is CASSLGPGGLQHF. The CDR3 bases are TGCGCCAGCAGCCTTGGACCGGGTGGATTACAGCATTTT.

This chain connects TRBV4-1 to TRBJ2-4; weak D call: TRBD1 (6 bases). The CDR3 contains 11 residues. V dropped 5 bases and J dropped 15 bases, with 14 bases sitting between them. CDR1 and CDR2 (germline): MGHRA, YSYEKL. The CDR3 is CASSTRDTRYF. CDR3 DNA: TGCGCCAGCAGCACCCGGGACACTCGGTACTTC.

This clonotype has just a few counts. The germline gene is not matched at one end of the junction; a read error may be the cause. This chain connects TRBV7-9 to TRBJ2-1; maybe TRBD2 (5 bases). This CDR3 region has 13 residues. Germline V lookup: CDR1 SEHNR, CDR2 FQNEAQ (reference sequence). The DNA of the CDR3 is TGTGCCACCAGCGGCCCCATGGGCAATGAGCAGTTCTTC. Translated, it gives CATSGPMGNEQFF.

The chain links TRBV5-1 to TRBJ1-5, with D tentatively TRBD1 (6 bases). The CDR3 runs 14 residues. Germline V gene lookup returns CDR1 SGHRS and CDR2 YFSETQ. Trimming removed 0 bases from V and 4 bases from J, with 8 bases in between. CDR3 residues: CASSLGQENQPQHF. The DNA for the CDR3 is TGCGCCAGCAGCTTGGGACAGGAGAATCAGCCCCAGCATTTT. The full variable domain, rest sourced from reference TRBV5-1 and TRBJ1-5, is KAGVTQTPRYLIKTRGQQVTLSCSPISGHRSVSWYQQTPGQGLQFLFEYFSETQRNKGNFPGRFSGRQFSNSRSEMNVSTLELGDSALYLCASSLGQENQPQHFGDGTRLSIL.

There are a few counts of this clonotype. The V gene is TRBV9, the J gene TRBJ1-1; D perhaps matches TRBD1 (5 bases). The CDR3 is made up of 14 amino acids. The V gene lost 0 bases and the J gene lost 4 bases, with 10 bases spanning the gap. The V gene's germline CDR1 is SGDLS and CDR2 YYNGEE. The CDR3 protein is CASSVDGGGTEAFF. For the CDR3, the DNA is TGTGCCAGCAGCGTAGACGGGGGAGGCACTGAAGCTTTCTTT.

This clonotype has more than one count but fewer than ten. The V call is TRBV5-1, the J call TRBJ1-4; D unresolved. V was trimmed by 1 base and J by 5 bases, leaving 18 bases between them. In germline, CDR1 is SGHRS, CDR2 YFSETQ. There are 17 residues in the CDR3. CDR3 sequence: CASSLRGSGSLNEKLFF. The CDR3 DNA reads TGCGCCAGCAGCTTGAGAGGCTCGGGGAGTTTAAATGAAAAACTGTTTTTT.

This clonotype has a single count. V and J are TRBV20-1 and TRBJ2-4; 7 nucleotides agree with TRBD1. This CDR3 region has 11 residues. Germline assignment: CDR1 DFQATT and CDR2 SNEGSKA (reference sequence). DNA for the CDR3: TGCAGGGCCCGACAGGGAACCATTCAGTACTTC. Encoded protein: CRARQGTIQYF.

As DNA, the CDR3 is TGTGCCAGCACCTACTACCGGGACAGGGGTCGTGAAAAACTGTTTTTT. It specifies CASTYYRDRGREKLFF. The chain has TRBV5-5 and TRBJ1-4; 10 nucleotides align to TRBD1. This CDR3 comprises 16 residues. Germline CDR1 reads SGHKS; CDR2 reads YYEKEE (reference sequence). V lost 6 bases, J lost 7 bases, and 12 bases stayed unmatched.

The rearrangement joins TRBV12-3 or TRBV12-4 to TRBJ2-1; D is perhaps TRBD2 (6 bases). This CDR3 is built from 13 residues. Trimming cost V 2 bases and J 8 bases, with 10 bases left between them. CDR3 nucleotide sequence: TGTGCCAGCAGTTTAAGAGCGGGCGATGAGCAGTTCTTC. Translation: CASSLRAGDEQFF.

The CDR3 loop is CASVRDNYYEQYF. As DNA, the CDR3 is TGTGCCAGCGTGCGGGACAACTACTACGAGCAGTACTTC. V gene TRBV7-9 combines with J gene TRBJ2-7; D is perhaps TRBD1 or TRBD2 (6 bases each). The CDR3 covers 13 residues. In germline, CDR1 is SEHNR, CDR2 FQNEAQ (reference sequence). V was pared by 8 bases and J by 3 bases, with 14 bases between.

This clonotype was observed many times. This chain connects TRBV25-1 to TRBJ2-2; TRBD2 matches at 7 bases. CDR3 length: 14 amino acids. Germline V gives CDR1 MGHDK, CDR2 SYGVNS. The J segment lost 6 bases and the V segment lost 3 bases, leaving 4 bases of the junction unmatched. CDR3 DNA: TGTGCCAGCAGTGAGGCGGGGGAGGCCGGGGAGCTGTTTTTT. Its protein is CASSEAGEAGELFF. Complete variable domain (other parts from reference TRBV25-1 and TRBJ2-2): EADIYQTPRYLVIGTGKKITLECSQTMGHDKMYWYQQDPGMELHLIHYSYGVNSTEKGDLSSESTVSRIRTEHFPLTLESARPSHTSQYLCASSEAGEAGELFFGEGSRLTVL.

CDR3 protein: CASSLGRTGGVDGYTF. CDR3 coding DNA: TGTGCCAGCAGCTTAGGCAGGACTGGTGGCGTCGATGGCTACACCTTC. The V and J genes are TRBV7-9 and TRBJ1-2, with D unresolved. Germline V lookup: CDR1 SEHNR, CDR2 FQNEAQ (reference sequence). Trimming left V 1 base short and J 6 bases short, with 18 bases between. This CDR3 spans 16 amino acids.

This clonotype is a singleton in its sample. This chain joins TRBV11-2 and TRBJ1-6, with D possibly being TRBD1 (6 bases). Germline-derived CDR1 and CDR2 are SGHAT and FQNNGV. CDR3 size: 16 residues. Trimming stripped 7 bases from V and 8 bases from J, with 21 bases between. Written as DNA, the CDR3 is TGTGCCAGCACCAGGGGACGGAACCTCAGGGATTCACCCCTCCACTTT. Amino acids: CASTRGRNLRDSPLHF.